A single sample gave rise to the 10 T cell receptor beta chains below, sequenced in a study of identical twins. TCRdb re-called the 5' RACE reads through MiXCR, storing one row per CDR3 protein. Of hundreds of thousands of distinct CDR3 sequences in the sample, around a sixth were seen once. The sample was also linked to a second study, of T cells expressing NK-cell markers.

The specimen sequenced was PBMCs. The origin of the receptors is a woman aged 18-29 years in good health.

V and J are TRBV20-1 and TRBJ2-7; D might be TRBD1 (6 bases). Trimming left V 2 bases short and J 3 bases short, with 17 bases between. Germline loops: CDR1 DFQATT, CDR2 SNEGSKA (reference sequence). CDR3 length equals 15 residues. The CDR3 nucleotides are TGCAGTGCTAGACGACCAGGGGCAGGCTTCTACGAGCAGTACTTC. Translated, it gives CSARRPGAGFYEQYF.

The DNA for the CDR3 is TGTGCCATCAGCCACAGGGACGAGCAGTACTTC. It specifies CAISHRDEQYF. The chain links TRBV10-3 to TRBJ2-7; perhaps TRBD1 as D (6 bases). Germline V CDR1 and CDR2: ENHRY, SYGVKD. The CDR3 has 11 residues. The V and J ends lost 6 bases and 5 bases respectively, with 8 bases between them.

This sequence joins TRBV6-1 and TRBJ2-3, with D hard to call. CDR3 size: 16 residues. Trimming removed 2 bases at V and 2 bases at J, with 14 bases between. The germline CDR1 and CDR2 sequences are MNHNS and SASEGT. The CDR3 region is CASSEQPVTYTDTQYF. The CDR3 DNA is TGTGCCAGCAGTGAACAACCGGTTACGTACACAGATACGCAGTATTTT.

This chain uses TRBV5-1 with TRBJ1-1, with 7 bases matching TRBD1. The CDR3 runs 14 residues. V dropped 0 bases and J dropped 8; count of bases not matched to a gene: 7. Germline loops: CDR1 SGHRS, CDR2 YFSETQ. CDR3 loop: CASSLEGGRPEAFF. Here the CDR3 DNA reads TGCGCCAGCAGCTTGGAAGGGGGCCGCCCGGAAGCTTTCTTT. The full variable domain, rest sourced from reference TRBV5-1 and TRBJ1-1, is KAGVTQTPRYLIKTRGQQVTLSCSPISGHRSVSWYQQTPGQGLQFLFEYFSETQRNKGNFPGRFSGRQFSNSRSEMNVSTLELGDSALYLCASSLEGGRPEAFFGQGTRLTVV.

This clonotype was counted only a few times. J is TRBJ2-4 and V is TRBV12-3 or TRBV12-4; TRBD1 matches at 8 bases. The CDR3 has 14 residues. The trim removed 10 bases at V and 6 bases at J, leaving 11 bases unmatched. CDR3 nucleotides: TGTGCCACCATGACAGGGGCGAATTTAAACATTCAGTACTTC. Protein product: CATMTGANLNIQYF.

This clonotype was picked up a small number of times. The chain has TRBV9 and TRBJ2-1, with D possibly matching TRBD2 (6 bases). Germline-derived CDR1 and CDR2 are SGDLS and YYNGEE. The CDR3 is made up of 16 amino acids. Trimming left V 5 bases short and J 9 bases short, with 24 bases between. Here the CDR3 reads CASSRIGGTLPGEQFF. CDR3 in DNA: TGTGCCAGCAGTCGGATTGGCGGGACCCTCCCCGGTGAGCAGTTCTTC.

This clonotype was seen ten or more times. The chain is built from TRBV12-3 or TRBV12-4 and TRBJ1-6, with 8 positions matching TRBD1. V shed 4 bases, J shed 7 bases, and the junction held 0 bases outside the gene matches. The CDR3 is made up of 13 amino acids. CDR3 sequence: CASSWDRNSPLHF. In DNA form, the CDR3 reads TGTGCCAGCAGTTGGGACAGGAATTCACCCCTCCACTTT.

The sample holds a few counts of this clonotype. The rearrangement joins TRBV9 to TRBJ2-7, with D possibly called TRBD1 or TRBD2 (5 bases each). This CDR3 is built from 13 residues. Trimming shortened V by 2 bases and J by 3 bases, and 9 bases separated the two germline ends. The germline V gene encodes CDR1 SGDLS and CDR2 YYNGEE. CDR3 amino acids: CASSVGDLYEQYF. As DNA, the CDR3 is TGTGCCAGCAGCGTGGGGGACCTCTACGAGCAGTACTTC.

This clonotype was recorded at least ten times. The gene calls are TRBV6-5 and TRBJ1-2, with D possibly being TRBD1 (6 bases). This CDR3 comprises 13 residues. In germline, CDR1 is MNHEY, CDR2 SVGAGI. Trimming shortened V by 2 bases and J by 4 bases, and 8 bases separated the two germline ends. CDR3 DNA sequence: TGTGCCAGCAGTTACGGGGGCGTCTATGGCTACACCTTC. Amino acids: CASSYGGVYGYTF.

The V and J genes are TRBV29-1 and TRBJ2-7; 12 bases fit TRBD2. The junction had 10 bases not matched to a gene; V was cut back by 0 bases and J by 1 base. This CDR3 has 18 residues. Germline V gene data show CDR1 as SQVTM and CDR2 as ANQGSEA. The CDR3 here is CSVEDWASGRAGSYEQYF. As DNA, the CDR3 is TGCAGCGTTGAAGATTGGGCTAGCGGGAGGGCAGGGTCCTACGAGCAGTACTTC.